The entry below describes one T cell receptor beta chain. Its cognate antigen is unknown. This sample is part of a study of shared clonotypes between healthy human individuals. Everyone who donated was a Caucasian adult who lived in Nashville, Tennessee. Overall study findings and caveats: Represented genetic and exposure-history diversity was restricted by having few donors. Estimated richness was generally greater in naive than memory subsets. Clonotype sharing across donors was expected to vary with sequencing depth.

V was shortened by 1 base and J by 2 bases, with 11 bases between the two germline ends. The CDR3 spans 15 residues. Germline loops: CDR1 SNHLY, CDR2 FYNNEI. Profiled with immunoSEQ multiplex PCR; TCRdb holds only in-frame clones, not every one. The top ten hold 0.11% to 0.15% of the sample, which has 2.5 million or so clones, 90% to 95% seen once. This sequence joins TRBV2 and TRBJ2-5; TRBD1 or TRBD2 may be the D gene (5 bases each). Material for sequencing was naive CD4+ T cells sorted from blood. The subset here: CD45RA+ positively selected. This receptor was taken from a man aged 18 to 29 in good health. The CDR3 nucleotides read TGTGCCAGCAGTGAAGAGGGACGGATTCAAGAGACCCAGTACTTC. Translation: CASSEEGRIQETQYF.